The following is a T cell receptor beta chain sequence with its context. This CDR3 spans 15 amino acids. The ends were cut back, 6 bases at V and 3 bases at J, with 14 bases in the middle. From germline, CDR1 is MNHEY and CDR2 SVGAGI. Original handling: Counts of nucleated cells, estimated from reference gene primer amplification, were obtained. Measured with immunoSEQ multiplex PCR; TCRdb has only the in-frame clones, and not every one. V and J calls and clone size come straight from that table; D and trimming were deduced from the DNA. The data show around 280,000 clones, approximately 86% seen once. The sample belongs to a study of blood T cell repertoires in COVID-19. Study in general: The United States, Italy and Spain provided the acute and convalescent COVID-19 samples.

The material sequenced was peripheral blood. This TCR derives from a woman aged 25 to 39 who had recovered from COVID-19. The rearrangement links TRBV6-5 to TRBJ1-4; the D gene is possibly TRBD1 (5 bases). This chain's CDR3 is CASRSQGGANEKLFF. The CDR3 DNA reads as TGTGCCAGCAGGTCCCAGGGCGGGGCTAATGAAAAACTGTTTTTT.